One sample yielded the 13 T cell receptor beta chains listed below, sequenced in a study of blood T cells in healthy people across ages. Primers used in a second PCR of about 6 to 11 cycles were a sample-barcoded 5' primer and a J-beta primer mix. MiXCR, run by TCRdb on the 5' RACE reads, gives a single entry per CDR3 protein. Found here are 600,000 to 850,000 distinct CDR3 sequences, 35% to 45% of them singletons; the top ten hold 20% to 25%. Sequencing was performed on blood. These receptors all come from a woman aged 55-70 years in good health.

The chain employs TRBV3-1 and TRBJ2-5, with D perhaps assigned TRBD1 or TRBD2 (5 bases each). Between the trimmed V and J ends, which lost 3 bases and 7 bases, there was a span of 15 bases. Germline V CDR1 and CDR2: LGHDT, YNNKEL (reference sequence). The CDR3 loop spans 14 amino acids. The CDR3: CASSHHGAELTQYF. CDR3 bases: TGTGCCAGCAGCCATCACGGGGCAGAATTGACCCAGTACTTC.

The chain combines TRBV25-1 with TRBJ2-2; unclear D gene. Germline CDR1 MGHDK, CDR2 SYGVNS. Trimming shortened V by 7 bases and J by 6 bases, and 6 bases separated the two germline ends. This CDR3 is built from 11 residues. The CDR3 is CASIGAGELFF. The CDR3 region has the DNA TGTGCCAGCATTGGGGCCGGGGAGCTGTTTTTT. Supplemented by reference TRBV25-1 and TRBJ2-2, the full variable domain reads EADIYQTPRYLVIGTGKKITLECSQTMGHDKMYWYQQDPGMELHLIHYSYGVNSTEKGDLSSESTVSRIRTEHFPLTLESARPSHTSQYLCASIGAGELFFGEGSRLTVL.

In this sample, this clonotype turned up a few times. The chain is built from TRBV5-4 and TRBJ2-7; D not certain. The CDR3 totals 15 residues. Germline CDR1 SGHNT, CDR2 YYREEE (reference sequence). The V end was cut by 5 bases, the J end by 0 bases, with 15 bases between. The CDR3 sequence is CASRENSLNSYEQYF. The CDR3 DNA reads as TGTGCCAGCAGGGAAAATTCACTGAACTCCTACGAGCAGTACTTC.

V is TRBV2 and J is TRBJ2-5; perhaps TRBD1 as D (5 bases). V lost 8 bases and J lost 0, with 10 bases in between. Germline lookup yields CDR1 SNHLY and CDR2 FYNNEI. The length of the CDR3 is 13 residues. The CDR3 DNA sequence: TGTGCCAGCGGGGCGTCGTACCAAGAGACCCAGTACTTC. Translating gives CASGASYQETQYF.

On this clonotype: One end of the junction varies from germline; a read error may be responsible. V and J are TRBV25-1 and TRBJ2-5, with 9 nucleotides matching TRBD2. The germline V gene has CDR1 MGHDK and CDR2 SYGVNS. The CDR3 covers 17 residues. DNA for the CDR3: TGTGCCAGCAGTGAATATGTTAGCGGGGGTGTCTGGGAGACCCGGTACTTC. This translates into CASSEYVSGGVWETRYF.

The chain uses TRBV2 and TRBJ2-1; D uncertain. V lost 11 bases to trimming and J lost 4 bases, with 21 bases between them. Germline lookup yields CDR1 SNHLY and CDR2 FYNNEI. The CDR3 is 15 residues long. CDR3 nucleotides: TGTGCCTCACTGGTTAGAAGAACCCCTTACAATGAGCAGTTCTTC. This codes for CASLVRRTPYNEQFF. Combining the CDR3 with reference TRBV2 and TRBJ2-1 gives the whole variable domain EPEVTQTPSHQVTQMGQEVILRCVPISNHLYFYWYRQILGQKVEFLVSFYNNEISEKSEIFDDQFSVERPDGSNFTLKIRSTKLEDSAMYFCASLVRRTPYNEQFFGPGTRLTVL.

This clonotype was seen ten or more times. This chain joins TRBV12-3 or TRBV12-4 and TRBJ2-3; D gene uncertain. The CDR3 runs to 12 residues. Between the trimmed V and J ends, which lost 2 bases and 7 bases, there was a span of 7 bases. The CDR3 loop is CASSLLENTQYF. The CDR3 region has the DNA TGTGCCAGCAGTTTACTGGAAAATACGCAGTATTTT.

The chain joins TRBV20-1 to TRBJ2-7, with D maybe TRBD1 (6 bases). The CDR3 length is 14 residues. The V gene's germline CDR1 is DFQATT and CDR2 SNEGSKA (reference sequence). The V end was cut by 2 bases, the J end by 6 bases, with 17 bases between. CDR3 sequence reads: CSARREGGQGEQYF. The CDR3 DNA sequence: TGCAGTGCTAGAAGGGAAGGGGGACAAGGCGAGCAGTACTTC.

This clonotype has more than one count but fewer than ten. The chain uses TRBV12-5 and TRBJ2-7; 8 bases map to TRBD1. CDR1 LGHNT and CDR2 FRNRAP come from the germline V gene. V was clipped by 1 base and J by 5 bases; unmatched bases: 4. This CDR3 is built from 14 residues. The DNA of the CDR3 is TGTGCTAGTGGTTTGGACAGGGGGGCGGACGAGCAGTACTTC. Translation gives CASGLDRGADEQYF.

The CDR3 spells CASSVDWASSSYEQYF. CDR3 bases: TGTGCCAGCAGCGTAGATTGGGCTTCAAGCTCCTACGAGCAGTACTTC. This chain links TRBV9 with TRBJ2-7, with D uncertain. Germline loops: CDR1 SGDLS, CDR2 YYNGEE. The CDR3 consists of 16 residues. V lost 0 bases and J 0 bases, leaving 13 bases between the germline ends.

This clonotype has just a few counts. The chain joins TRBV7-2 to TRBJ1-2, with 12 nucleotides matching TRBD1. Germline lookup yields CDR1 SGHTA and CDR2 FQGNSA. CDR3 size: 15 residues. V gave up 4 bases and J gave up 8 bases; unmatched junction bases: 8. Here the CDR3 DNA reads TGTGCCAGCAGCTGGGGGGGACAGGGGGCGAAAGGCTACACCTTC. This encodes CASSWGGQGAKGYTF.

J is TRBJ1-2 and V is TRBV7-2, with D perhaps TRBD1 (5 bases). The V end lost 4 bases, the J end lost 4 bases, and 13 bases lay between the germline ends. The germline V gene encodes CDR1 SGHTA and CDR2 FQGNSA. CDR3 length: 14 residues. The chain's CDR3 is CASSSQGPIYGYTF. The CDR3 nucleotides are TGTGCCAGCAGCTCTCAGGGACCGATCTATGGCTACACCTTC.

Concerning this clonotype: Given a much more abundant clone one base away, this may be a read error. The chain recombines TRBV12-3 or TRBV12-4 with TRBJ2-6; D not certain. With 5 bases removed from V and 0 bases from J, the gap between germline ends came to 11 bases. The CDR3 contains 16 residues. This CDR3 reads CASSGWSHSGANVLTF. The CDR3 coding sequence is TGTGCCAGCAGTGGGTGGTCCCACTCTGGGGCCAACGTCCTGACTTTC.